This is a list of T cell receptor beta chains from one sample in a study of blood T cell repertoires in COVID-19. TCRdb's table, derived via immunoSEQ multiplex PCR, lists solely in-frame clones and lacks some. The data show hundreds of thousands of clones, with around 90% seen just once and around 0.7% held by the top ten. Sequences were obtained from peripheral blood. The receptors were gathered from a human donor in a cohort sampled during active COVID-19. CDR3s include the opening cysteine and the closing phenylalanine or tryptophan. Fields, in order: D gene, V gene, CDR3 length, J gene, CDR3 protein. A D gene is named only where the DNA matches it firmly.

.	TRBV11-2	11	TRBJ2-5	CASLQSGTQYF
.	TRBV4-1	14	TRBJ2-7	CASSQEITAYEQYF
.	TRBV28	13	TRBJ1-1	CASRGQGNTEAFF
.	TRBV6-1	16	TRBJ1-5	CASSEPPETVPRPQHF
.	TRBV18	13	TRBJ2-7	CASSGGTTYEQYF
.	TRBV4-3	16	TRBJ1-3	CASSHVSDFSGNTIYF
.	TRBV5-8	11	TRBJ1-4	CASSLPNELFF
.	TRBV5-4	13	TRBJ2-2	CASRPTGDGELFF
.	TRBV6-2/TRBV6-3	15	TRBJ1-5	CASSKAGSGNQPQHF
TRBD2	TRBV9	15	TRBJ2-1	CASSVGEGTYNEQFF
.	TRBV7-2	15	TRBJ1-6	CASSLDSSYNSPLHF
TRBD2	TRBV13	16	TRBJ2-2	CASSLELAGFTGELFF
TRBD1	TRBV27	17	TRBJ1-3	CASSQTKTGWGSNTIYF
TRBD1	TRBV9	15	TRBJ2-7	CASSKGQTNTYEQYF
.	TRBV7-2	14	TRBJ1-1	CASSLARHDTEAFF
TRBD1	TRBV2	16	TRBJ2-2	CASRGTGYVNTGELFF
.	TRBV7-2	16	TRBJ1-4	CASSTDWGRTNEKLFF
.	TRBV6-6	16	TRBJ1-1	CASSYKGVGVDTEAFF
.	TRBV21-1	16	TRBJ1-2	CASSKGQGAKAGGYTF
TRBD1	TRBV7-9	14	TRBJ2-7	CASTPGQGFYEQYF
.	TRBV3-1/TRBV3-2	14	TRBJ2-2	CASSRGALAGELFF
TRBD1	TRBV29-1	12	TRBJ1-1	CSVGDREIEAFF
TRBD1	TRBV6-6	15	TRBJ2-5	CASSHGDRVQETQYF
.	TRBV7-2	13	TRBJ2-7	CASSLARVDEQYF
.	TRBV30	11	TRBJ1-2	CAFKFSYGYTF
.	TRBV6-6	13	TRBJ2-7	CASSNPERYEQYF
.	TRBV27	14	TRBJ2-3	CASSLIAAADTQYF
.	TRBV9	15	TRBJ2-7	CASSVEGDIVGEQYF
TRBD1	TRBV7-9	17	TRBJ2-6	CASKRTGELAGANVLTF
.	TRBV19	14	TRBJ2-6	CASSSGSGANVLTF
.	TRBV2	11	TRBJ1-1	CARQSPTEAFF
.	TRBV11-2	13	TRBJ1-2	CASSLSGNYGYTF
.	TRBV12-3/TRBV12-4	11	TRBJ1-2	CASSPRGSVTF